This T cell receptor beta chain was retrieved from a study of CXCR3-negative and CXCR3-positive naive CD8 T cells. Findings of the study overall: CXCR3-positive naive cells had TRB CDR3s that were more hydrophobic than CXCR3-negative naive cells had.

TRB cDNA libraries were made by UMI-labeled 5' RACE. TCRdb reprocessed the 5' RACE reads, with one entry per CDR3 protein and no DNA. Its clone listing holds more than 100,000 distinct CDR3 sequences. Germline-derived CDR1 and CDR2 are SGHDN and FVKESK. CDR3 length: 18 amino acids. On this clonotype: No antigen is known for it.

The receptor comes from a human donor in good health. Some clones in this sample may be carry-over from other donors' samples. Sequenced: naive CXCR3+ CD8+ T cells from blood. Described subset: CD45RO-CCR7+CD27+CD95- naive CD8+ T cells expressing CXCR3 (TNR3+). This chain connects TRBV14 to TRBJ2-5. The CDR3 region is CASSQDQIMWMNQETQYF.